Listed here are 20 T cell receptor beta chains from one sample, sequenced in a study of blood T cell repertoires in COVID-19. Produced via immunoSEQ multiplex PCR; TCRdb's table is partial and in-frame only. In the table there are fewer than 250,000 clones, 80% to 90% of which are singletons. Sample: PBMCs or T cells enriched from blood (not recorded which). The receptors originated from a woman aged 25 to 39 with acute COVID-19.

The chain joins TRBV10-3 to TRBJ2-5; the match to TRBD1 covers 9 bases. V gave up 1 base and J gave up 4 bases; unmatched junction bases: 4. The CDR3 has 15 residues. Germline CDR1 and CDR2: ENHRY and SYGVKD. The CDR3 nucleotides read TGTGCCATCAGTGAGTGGGGACAGGGTCGAGAGACCCAGTACTTC. Translation gives CAISEWGQGRETQYF.

The chain has TRBV27 and TRBJ2-3, with D possibly being TRBD2 (5 bases). Germline CDR1 reads MNHEY; CDR2 reads SMNVEV (reference sequence). This CDR3 has 17 residues. Trimming pared 3 bases from V and 0 bases from J, leaving 16 bases between. CDR3 protein: CASSFEGKRPSTDTQYF. CDR3 nucleotide sequence: TGTGCCAGCAGTTTCGAGGGAAAACGCCCTAGCACAGATACGCAGTATTTT.

Remarks on this clone: This sample also contains other DNA sequences that code for the same CDR3. The chain is built from TRBV5-1 and TRBJ2-7, with 8 bases fitting TRBD1. Germline-derived CDR1 and CDR2 are SGHRS and YFSETQ. V shed 0 bases and J 4 bases; nucleotides not matched to a gene: 6. The CDR3 totals 15 residues. The CDR3 DNA follows: TGCGCCAGCAGCTTGGCAGGGACAGGTCCGTACGAGCAGTACTTC. Translated, it gives CASSLAGTGPYEQYF.

This clone was seen only a few times. V and J are TRBV6-5 and TRBJ1-5; 7 bases are a match to TRBD1. V dropped 8 bases and J dropped 5; count of bases not matched to a gene: 12. CDR3 length equals 15 residues. Germline CDR1 MNHEY, CDR2 SVGAGI. The CDR3 DNA sequence: TGTGCCAGCTCCGGGGCGGACAGGCGGTATCAGCCCCAGCATTTT. This translates into CASSGADRRYQPQHF.

The chain's CDR3 is CAISSPVTGGDGYTF. CDR3 DNA: TGTGCCATCTCAAGTCCAGTCACAGGGGGGGATGGCTACACCTTC. The V gene is TRBV10-3, the J gene TRBJ1-2; 8 bases agree with TRBD1. J lost 6 bases, V lost 8 bases, and 14 bases had no gene match. The CDR3 is 15 residues long. Germline V gene data show CDR1 as ENHRY and CDR2 as SYGVKD.

The CDR3 sequence: CASSPDRGAEAFF. CDR3 in DNA: TGTGCCAGCAGCCCGGACAGGGGCGCCGAAGCTTTCTTT. The chain is built from TRBV13 and TRBJ1-1; 9 nucleotides agree with TRBD1. Germline V gives CDR1 PRHDT, CDR2 FYEKMQ (reference sequence). The CDR3 has 13 residues. V shed 5 bases and J 8 bases; nucleotides not matched to a gene: 6.

The chain is built from TRBV7-2 and TRBJ1-1; D might be TRBD1 (5 bases). The CDR3 sequence is 12 residues long. The V gene lost 2 bases and the J gene lost 10 bases, with 11 bases spanning the gap. CDR1 SGHTA and CDR2 FQGNSA come from the germline V gene. CDR3 in DNA: TGTGCCAGCAGCTTATACGGGGGAACAGCTTTCTTT. This gives the protein CASSLYGGTAFF.

This clone showed up just once. The genes are TRBV6-6 and TRBJ2-1, with 8 positions matching TRBD1. CDR1 is MNHNY and CDR2 is SVGAGI in the germline V gene (reference sequence). The CDR3 covers 14 residues. The V segment lost 2 bases and the J segment 10 bases; nucleotides outside the gene matches: 7. The CDR3 reads CASSYKDRAVEQFF. In DNA, the CDR3 is TGTGCCAGCAGTTACAAGGACAGGGCCGTGGAGCAGTTCTTC.

Only a few counts were recorded for this clone. The chain employs TRBV7-9 and TRBJ1-1; the D is unclear. With 5 bases removed from V and 4 bases from J, the gap between germline ends came to 17 bases. The CDR3 has 15 residues. Looked up from germline, CDR1 is SEHNR and CDR2 is FQNEAQ (reference sequence). This CDR3 reads CASSPGRGRGTEAFF. For the CDR3, the DNA is TGTGCCAGCAGCCCCGGACGGGGAAGAGGCACTGAAGCTTTCTTT.

Comments on this clone: Within the sample, other DNA sequences also encode this same CDR3. The chain is built from TRBV19 and TRBJ1-2, with TRBD1 matching over 7 bases. Germline lookup yields CDR1 LNHDA and CDR2 SQIVND (reference sequence). V lost 2 bases and J lost 4; bases outside the gene matches: 1. There are 13 residues in the CDR3. As DNA, the CDR3 is TGTGCCAGTAGTATACGACAGGGCTATGGCTACACCTTC. Its protein is CASSIRQGYGYTF.

For the CDR3, the DNA is TGTGCCAGCAGTGCCCCGGGACAGCTCACAGATACGCAGTATTTT. Residues: CASSAPGQLTDTQYF. This chain uses TRBV25-1 with TRBJ2-3, with 7 nucleotides matching TRBD1. This CDR3 is 15 amino acids long. The trim removed 4 bases at V and 2 bases at J, leaving 6 bases unmatched. Germline CDR1 MGHDK, CDR2 SYGVNS.

The V and J genes are TRBV12-5 and TRBJ1-3, with TRBD1 as a possible D gene (5 bases). The CDR3 loop spans 20 amino acids. CDR1 is LGHNT and CDR2 is FRNRAP in the germline V gene. Trimming shortened V by 0 bases and J by 0 bases, and 21 bases separated the two germline ends. The CDR3 region has the DNA TGTGCTAGTGGTTTGGTAGGGGCCCCCCAACAGACGCCCTCTGGAAACACCATATATTTT. Its protein is CASGLVGAPQQTPSGNTIYF.

The V gene is TRBV11-2, the J gene TRBJ2-7; a weak D match, TRBD1 (6 bases). Germline values: CDR1 SGHAT, CDR2 FQNNGV. Trimming cost V 4 bases and J 3 bases, with 10 bases left between them. The CDR3 covers 13 residues. The CDR3 coding sequence is TGTGCCAGCAGCTCAACAGGGTTCTACGAGCAGTACTTC. It yields the protein CASSSTGFYEQYF.

This chain links TRBV10-3 with TRBJ2-3; D is perhaps TRBD2 (6 bases). Between the trimmed V and J ends, which lost 6 bases and 6 bases, there was a span of 19 bases. This CDR3 is built from 15 residues. Germline V gives CDR1 ENHRY, CDR2 SYGVKD. Written as DNA, the CDR3 is TGTGCCATCAGCGGCGGGGTATCACTTTCGGATACGCAGTATTTT. It yields the protein CAISGGVSLSDTQYF.

The V gene is TRBV28, the J gene TRBJ1-2; tentative D call: TRBD1 (6 bases). V was clipped by 5 bases and J by 7 bases, with 14 bases between them. In germline, CDR1 is MDHEN, CDR2 SYDVKM. This CDR3 has 13 residues. The CDR3 protein is CASSPSRDTGYTF. In nucleotides, the CDR3 is TGTGCCAGCAGTCCCTCGAGGGACACTGGCTACACCTTC.

This clone came up a few times. The rearrangement uses TRBV2 and TRBJ1-2; 9 bases line up with TRBD1. The CDR3 runs 12 residues. Germline CDR1 and CDR2: SNHLY and FYNNEI. V shed 9 bases and J 3 bases; nucleotides not matched to a gene: 2. The CDR3 loop is CARGQGDYGYTF. The CDR3 bases are TGTGCCAGGGGACAGGGAGACTATGGCTACACCTTC.

This clone has more than one count but fewer than ten. This sequence joins TRBV11-2 and TRBJ2-5; 7 bases line up with TRBD1. This CDR3 contains 16 residues. CDR1 is SGHAT, CDR2 FQNNGV, per germline. V dropped 5 bases and J dropped 5; count of bases not matched to a gene: 14. The CDR3 region has the DNA TGTGCCAGCAGCCCGATACAGGGACAGCGGTTGGAGACCCAGTACTTC. Protein product: CASSPIQGQRLETQYF.

V gene TRBV5-1 combines with J gene TRBJ2-5; no clear D. Germline V lookup: CDR1 SGHRS, CDR2 YFSETQ. The CDR3 is 13 residues long. Between the trimmed V and J ends, which lost 4 bases and 1 base, there was a span of 8 bases. CDR3 region: CASSPILQETQYF. The CDR3 DNA sequence: TGCGCCAGCAGCCCTATCCTCCAAGAGACCCAGTACTTC.

This clone appeared a few times. The chain uses TRBV4-1 and TRBJ1-5; D gene ambiguous. CDR3 length: 13 amino acids. V lost 4 bases and J lost 4, with 8 bases in between. Germline lookup yields CDR1 MGHRA and CDR2 YSYEKL. CDR3 loop: CASSLGRNQPQHF. The CDR3 region has the DNA TGCGCCAGCAGCCTGGGGAGAAATCAGCCCCAGCATTTT.

The genes are TRBV11-1 and TRBJ1-3; TRBD1 is a possible D gene (6 bases). Germline V lookup: CDR1 SGHAT, CDR2 FQDESV (reference sequence). Trimming took 7 bases from V and 0 from J, leaving 10 bases between them. The CDR3 runs 14 residues. The CDR3 bases are TGTGCCAGCAACCGGGACAACTCTGGAAACACCATATATTTT. Residues: CASNRDNSGNTIYF.